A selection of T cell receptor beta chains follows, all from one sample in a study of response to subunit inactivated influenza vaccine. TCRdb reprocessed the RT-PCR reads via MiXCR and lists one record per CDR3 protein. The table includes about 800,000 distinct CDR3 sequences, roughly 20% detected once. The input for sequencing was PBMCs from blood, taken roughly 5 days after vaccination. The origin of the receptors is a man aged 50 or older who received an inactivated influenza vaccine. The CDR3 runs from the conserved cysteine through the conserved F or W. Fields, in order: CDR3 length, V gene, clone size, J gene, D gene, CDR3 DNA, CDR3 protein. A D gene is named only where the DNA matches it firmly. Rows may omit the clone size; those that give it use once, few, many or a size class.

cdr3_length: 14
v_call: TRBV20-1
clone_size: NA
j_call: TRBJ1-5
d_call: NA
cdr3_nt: TGCAGTGCTGTCGGACGGGGTCCGAAGGGGCCCCAGCATTTT
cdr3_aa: CSAVGRGPKGPQHF

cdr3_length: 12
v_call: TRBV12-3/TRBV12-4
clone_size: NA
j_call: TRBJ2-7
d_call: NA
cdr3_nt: TGTGCCAGCAGACGAGCGGACTACGAGCAGTACTTC
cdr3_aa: CASRRADYEQYF

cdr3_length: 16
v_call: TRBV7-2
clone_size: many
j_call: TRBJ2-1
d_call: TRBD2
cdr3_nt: TGTGCCAGCAGCTTAGCCCTAGCGGGCTCCTACAATGAGCAGTTCTTC
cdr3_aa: CASSLALAGSYNEQFF

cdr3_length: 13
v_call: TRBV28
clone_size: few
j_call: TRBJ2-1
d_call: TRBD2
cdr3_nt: TGTGCCAGCAGGACTAGCGGGAGGAATGAGCAGTTCTTC
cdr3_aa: CASRTSGRNEQFF

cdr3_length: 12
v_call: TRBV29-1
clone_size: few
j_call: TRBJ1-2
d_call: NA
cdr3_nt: TGCAGCGTTTCGCTCTCGAACTATGGCTACACCTTC
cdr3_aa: CSVSLSNYGYTF

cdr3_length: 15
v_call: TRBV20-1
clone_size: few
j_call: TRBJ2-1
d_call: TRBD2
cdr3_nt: TGCAGTGCTAGAGGCGCTAGCGGGAGTGGCAATGAGCAGTTCTTC
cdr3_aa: CSARGASGSGNEQFF

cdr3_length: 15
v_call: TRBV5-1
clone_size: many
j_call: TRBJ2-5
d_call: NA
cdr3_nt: TGCGCCAGCAGCTTGGGCCAGGGGCGGGGAGAGACCCAGTACTTC
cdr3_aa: CASSLGQGRGETQYF

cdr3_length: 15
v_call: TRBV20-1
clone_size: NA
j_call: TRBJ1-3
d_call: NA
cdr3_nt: TGCAGTGCTAGAGATGGGGCAGATACTGGAAACACCATATATTTT
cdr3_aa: CSARDGADTGNTIYF

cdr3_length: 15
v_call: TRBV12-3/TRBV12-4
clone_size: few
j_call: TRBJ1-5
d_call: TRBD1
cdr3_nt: TGTGCCAGCAGTTTAGGGGAGGGGGCAAGGCAGCCCCAGCATTTT
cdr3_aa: CASSLGEGARQPQHF

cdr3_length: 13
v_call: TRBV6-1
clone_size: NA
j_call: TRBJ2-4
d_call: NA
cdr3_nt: TGTGCCACCGGGACAAGTACCAAAAACATTCAGTACTTC
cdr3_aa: CATGTSTKNIQYF

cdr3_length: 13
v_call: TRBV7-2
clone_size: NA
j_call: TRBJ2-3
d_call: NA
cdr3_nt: TGTGCCAGCAGCTATGGGGGCCCAGATACGCAGTATTTT
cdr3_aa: CASSYGGPDTQYF

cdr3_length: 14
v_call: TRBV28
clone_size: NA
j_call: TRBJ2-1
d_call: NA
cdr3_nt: TGTGCCAGCAGACCTACGGGCCGCAACAATGAGCAGTTCTTC
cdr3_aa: CASRPTGRNNEQFF

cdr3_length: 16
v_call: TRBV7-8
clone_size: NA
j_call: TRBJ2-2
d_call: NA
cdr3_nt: TGTGCCAGCAGCTGGAGGGACAGAACGGGAGGCGGGGAGCTGTTTTTT
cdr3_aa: CASSWRDRTGGGELFF

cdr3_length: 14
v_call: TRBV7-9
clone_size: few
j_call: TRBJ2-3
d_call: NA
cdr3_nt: TGTGCCAGCAGCCCCGGACATGGTGGAGATACGCAGTATTTT
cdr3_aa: CASSPGHGGDTQYF

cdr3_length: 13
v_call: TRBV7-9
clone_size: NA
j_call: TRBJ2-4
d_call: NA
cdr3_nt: TGTGCCAGCAGCTTGTCCAGGGGGGACATTCAGTACTTC
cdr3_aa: CASSLSRGDIQYF

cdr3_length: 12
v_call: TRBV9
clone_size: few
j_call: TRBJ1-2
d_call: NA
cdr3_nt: TGTGCCAGCAGCGTGGTGAACTTTGGCTACACCTTC
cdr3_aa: CASSVVNFGYTF

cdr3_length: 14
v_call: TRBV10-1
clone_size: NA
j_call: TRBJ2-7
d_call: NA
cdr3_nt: TGCGCCAGCAGTGATACACTTAGCTCCTACGAGCAGTACTTC
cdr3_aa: CASSDTLSSYEQYF

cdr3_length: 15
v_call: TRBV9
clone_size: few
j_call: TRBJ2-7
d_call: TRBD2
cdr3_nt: TGTGCCAGCAGCGCGGGACTAGCGGGAGTTCACGAGCAGTACTTC
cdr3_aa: CASSAGLAGVHEQYF